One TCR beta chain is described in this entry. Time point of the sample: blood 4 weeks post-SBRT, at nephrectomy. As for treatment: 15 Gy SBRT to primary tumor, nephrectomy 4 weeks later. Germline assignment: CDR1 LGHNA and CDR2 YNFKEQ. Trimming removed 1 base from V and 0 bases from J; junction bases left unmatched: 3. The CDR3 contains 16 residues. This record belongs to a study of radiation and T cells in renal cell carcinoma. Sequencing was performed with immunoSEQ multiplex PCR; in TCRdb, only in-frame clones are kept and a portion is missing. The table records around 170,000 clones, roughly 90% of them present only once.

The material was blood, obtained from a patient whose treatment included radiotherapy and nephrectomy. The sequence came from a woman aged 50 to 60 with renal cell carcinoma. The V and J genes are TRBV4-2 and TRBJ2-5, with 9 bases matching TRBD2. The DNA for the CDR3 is TGTGCCAGCAGCCAAGGAAGCGGGGGGAACCAAGAGACCCAGTACTTC. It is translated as CASSQGSGGNQETQYF.